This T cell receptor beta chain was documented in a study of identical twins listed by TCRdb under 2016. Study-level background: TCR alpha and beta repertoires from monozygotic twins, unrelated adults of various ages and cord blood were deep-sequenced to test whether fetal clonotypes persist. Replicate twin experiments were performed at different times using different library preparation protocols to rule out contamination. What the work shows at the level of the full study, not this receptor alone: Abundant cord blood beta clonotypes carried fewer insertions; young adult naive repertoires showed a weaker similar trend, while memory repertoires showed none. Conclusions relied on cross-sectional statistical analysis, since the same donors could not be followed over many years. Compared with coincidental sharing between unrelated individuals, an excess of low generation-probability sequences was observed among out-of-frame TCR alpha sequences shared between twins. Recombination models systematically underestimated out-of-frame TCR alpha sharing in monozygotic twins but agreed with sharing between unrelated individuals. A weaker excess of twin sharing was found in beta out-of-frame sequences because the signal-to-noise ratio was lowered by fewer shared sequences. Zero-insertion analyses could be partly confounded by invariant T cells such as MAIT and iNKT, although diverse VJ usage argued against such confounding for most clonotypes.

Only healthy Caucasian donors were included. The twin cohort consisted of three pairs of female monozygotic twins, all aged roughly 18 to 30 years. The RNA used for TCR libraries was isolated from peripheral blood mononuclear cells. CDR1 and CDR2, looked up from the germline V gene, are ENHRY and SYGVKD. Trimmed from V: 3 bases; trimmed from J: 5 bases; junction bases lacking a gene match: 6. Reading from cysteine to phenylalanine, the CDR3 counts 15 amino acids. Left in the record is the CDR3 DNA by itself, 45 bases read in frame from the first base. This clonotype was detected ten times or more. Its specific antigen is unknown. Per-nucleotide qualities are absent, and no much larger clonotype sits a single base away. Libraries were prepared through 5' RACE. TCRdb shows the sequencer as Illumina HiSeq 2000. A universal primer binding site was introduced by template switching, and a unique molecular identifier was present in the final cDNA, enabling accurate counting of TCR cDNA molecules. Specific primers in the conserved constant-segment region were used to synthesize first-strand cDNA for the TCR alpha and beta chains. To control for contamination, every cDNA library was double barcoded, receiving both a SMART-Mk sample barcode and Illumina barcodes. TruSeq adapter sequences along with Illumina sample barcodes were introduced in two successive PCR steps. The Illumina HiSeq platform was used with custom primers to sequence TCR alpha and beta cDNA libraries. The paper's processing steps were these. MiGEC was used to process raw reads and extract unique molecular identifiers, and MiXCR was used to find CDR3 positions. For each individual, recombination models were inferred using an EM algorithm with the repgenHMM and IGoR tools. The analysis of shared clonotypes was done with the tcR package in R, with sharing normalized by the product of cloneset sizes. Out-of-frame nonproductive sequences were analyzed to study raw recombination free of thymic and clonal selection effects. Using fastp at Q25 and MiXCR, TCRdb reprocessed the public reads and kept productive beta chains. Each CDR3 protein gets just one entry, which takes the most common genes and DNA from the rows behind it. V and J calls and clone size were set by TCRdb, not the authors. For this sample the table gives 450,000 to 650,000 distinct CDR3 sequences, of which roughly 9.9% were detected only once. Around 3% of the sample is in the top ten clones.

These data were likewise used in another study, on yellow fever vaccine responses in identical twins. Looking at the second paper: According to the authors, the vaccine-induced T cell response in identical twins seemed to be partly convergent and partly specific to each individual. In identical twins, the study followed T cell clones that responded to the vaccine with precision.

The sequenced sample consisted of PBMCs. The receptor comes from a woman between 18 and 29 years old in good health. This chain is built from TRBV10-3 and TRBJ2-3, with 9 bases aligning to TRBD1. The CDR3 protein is CAISDGTGRGDTQYF. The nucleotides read TGTGCCATCAGTGACGGGACAGGGAGGGGAGATACGCAGTATTTT.